This TCR beta chain was captured in a study of blood T cell repertoires in COVID-19. Study-level information: Acute and convalescent COVID-19 specimens originated in the United States, Italy and Spain. From T cells, B-cell-depleted T cells, or PBMCs came the material, which was cDNA or gDNA.

Trimming left V 4 bases short and J 0 bases short, with 22 bases between. This CDR3 region has 19 residues. Germline assignment: CDR1 SGHTA and CDR2 FQGNSA. In the study's own analysis: The authors estimated nucleated cell counts from reference gene primer amplification. Clones were sequenced by immunoSEQ multiplex PCR, and TCRdb holds only the in-frame ones, with some missing. D and trimming come from the DNA, and the V and J calls and clone size come from that table. This table has 15,000 to 18,000 clones, around 86% appearing once. Sample: peripheral blood. The TCR comes from an older man with active or convalescent COVID-19. V and J are TRBV7-2 and TRBJ1-5; possible D gene TRBD1, 5 bases. CDR3 residues: CASSYHRTRYSNSNQPQHF. The CDR3 nucleotides read TGTGCCAGCAGCTACCACAGGACAAGGTATAGTAATAGCAATCAGCCCCAGCATTTT.